One T cell receptor beta chain is described in this entry. In the original workflow: Estimation of nucleated cell counts relied on the amplification of reference gene primers. The table came from immunoSEQ multiplex PCR; TCRdb's copy has only in-frame clones and leaves some out. V and J calls and clone size are given by that table; D and trimming were obtained from the DNA. This table has roughly 100,000 clones, 80% to 85% appearing once. The sample is drawn from a study of blood T cell repertoires in COVID-19. On the study more broadly: Samples taken during acute and convalescent COVID-19 were collected in the United States, Italy and Spain.

Trimming pared 1 base from V and 4 bases from J, leaving 15 bases between. The CDR3 loop spans 16 amino acids. Germline V gives CDR1 KGHSH, CDR2 LQKENI. The receptor was isolated from a woman aged 80 or over with acute or convalescent COVID-19. The chain is built from TRBV18 and TRBJ2-3, with D perhaps TRBD2 (5 bases). Input material: peripheral blood. CDR3 in DNA: TGTGCCAGCTCACCACGAGGACTCTTGGGATCAGATACGCAGTATTTT. Translated, it gives CASSPRGLLGSDTQYF.